Listed below are T cell receptor beta chains from one sample, sequenced in a study of T cell responses to AZD1222 COVID-19 vaccine. The method was immunoSEQ multiplex PCR; TCRdb's version includes in-frame clones alone and lacks a portion of them. This sample has approximately 76,000 clones, with 90% to 95% found just once. Sequenced material: peripheral blood, taken on day 0 of MenACWY control vaccination. The receptors shown here come from an adult in good health. Both conserved end residues are part of each CDR3. Fields, in order: clone size, V gene, CDR3 length, D gene, J gene, CDR3 DNA, CDR3 protein. A D gene is named only where the DNA matches it firmly. Where a row states a size, it is once, few, many or the class of an expanded clone; other rows omit it.

>NA|TRBV4-1|18|TRBD2|TRBJ2-2
TGCGCCAGCAGCCAAGGACTAGCGGGAGGGCCAGGCACCGGGGAGCTGTTTTTT
CASSQGLAGGPGTGELFF
>NA|TRBV7-8|15|NA|TRBJ1-2
TGTGCCAGCAGCGCCAGCAGGGTAGGGGGCTATGGCTACACCTTC
CASSASRVGGYGYTF
>NA|TRBV19|13|NA|TRBJ2-1
TGTGCCAGTAGTATTTCAGGGAACAATGAGCAGTTCTTC
CASSISGNNEQFF
>NA|TRBV7-3|13|NA|TRBJ2-1
TGTGCCAGCAGCCCTGGGGGGTACAATGAGCAGTTCTTC
CASSPGGYNEQFF
>NA|TRBV20-1|13|NA|TRBJ2-7
TGCAGTGCTAGTCCACAGGTCTTCCTCGAGCAGTACTTC
CSASPQVFLEQYF
>NA|TRBV6-5|12|NA|TRBJ1-1
TGTGCCAGCAGGGCGGGGAACACTGAAGCTTTCTTT
CASRAGNTEAFF
>NA|TRBV4-1|14|NA|TRBJ1-4
TGCGCCAGCAGTCTGGGATTCGGTAATGAAAAACTGTTTTTT
CASSLGFGNEKLFF
>NA|TRBV5-6|13|NA|TRBJ1-1
TGTGCCAGCAGCTTCGGGGTAGGGACTGAAGCTTTCTTT
CASSFGVGTEAFF
>NA|TRBV7-2|13|NA|TRBJ1-5
TGTGCCAGCAGCTCCGATTATTCGGAACCCCAGCATTTT
CASSSDYSEPQHF
>NA|TRBV4-1|15|NA|TRBJ1-1
TGCGCCAGCAGCCAAGATCTTAGGTCGAACACTGAAGCTTTCTTT
CASSQDLRSNTEAFF
>NA|TRBV28|13|TRBD1|TRBJ1-5
TGTGCCAGCAGTACAGGGGGCAATCAGCCCCAGCATTTT
CASSTGGNQPQHF
>NA|TRBV6-5|15|NA|TRBJ2-4
TGTGCCAGCAGGGCCAGGGACGGAGGCAAAAACATTCAGTACTTC
CASRARDGGKNIQYF
>NA|TRBV2|15|TRBD2|TRBJ2-5
TGTGCCAGCAGTGAGGTAGCGGGAGGATCGGGGACCCAGTACTTC
CASSEVAGGSGTQYF
>once|TRBV29-1|16|TRBD1|TRBJ1-1
TGCAGCGTGAGACCGGGACAGGGGCTCCCCAACACTGAAGCTTTCTTT
CSVRPGQGLPNTEAFF
>NA|TRBV7-9|17|TRBD2|TRBJ2-1
TGTGCCAGCAGCGGGATTCTTAGCGGGATAGACTACAATGAGCAGTTCTTC
CASSGILSGIDYNEQFF
>NA|TRBV28|11|NA|TRBJ1-1
TGTGCCAGCAGTTTTAACACTGAAGCTTTCTTT
CASSFNTEAFF
>few|TRBV18|16|TRBD2|TRBJ2-1
TGTGCCAGCTCACCCCCAGGGACTAGCGGGATCAATGAGCAGTTCTTC
CASSPPGTSGINEQFF
>NA|TRBV6-6|15|TRBD2|TRBJ2-7
TGTGCCACCCAACAACCGGGACTACCCGGAGGTGAGCAGTACTTC
CATQQPGLPGGEQYF
>NA|TRBV28|14|NA|TRBJ2-7
TGTGCCAGCAGGGGACGGGGCAGGAACTACGAGCAGTACTTC
CASRGRGRNYEQYF
>NA|TRBV5-1|15|TRBD2|TRBJ2-3
TGCGCCAGCAGCACTAGCGGGAGGATCACAGATACGCAGTATTTT
CASSTSGRITDTQYF
>NA|TRBV11-2|13|TRBD1|TRBJ1-2
TGTGCCAGCAGCCCGGGACAGGACTATGGCTACACCTTC
CASSPGQDYGYTF
>NA|TRBV28|14|NA|TRBJ2-7
TGTGCCAGCAGCCCGATTGGGGCGTCCTACGAGCAGTACTTC
CASSPIGASYEQYF
>NA|TRBV2|16|TRBD1|TRBJ1-1
TGTGCCAGCAGACGACTGGTGGGACAGATGAACACTGAAGCTTTCTTT
CASRRLVGQMNTEAFF
>NA|TRBV2|15|NA|TRBJ1-3
TGTGCCAGCAGTGAAAACAGCCTGAAAGGAAACACCATATATTTT
CASSENSLKGNTIYF
>NA|TRBV6-5|14|TRBD1|TRBJ2-7
TGTGCCAGCAGTTGGGACAGGGGGCGAGACGAGCAGTACTTC
CASSWDRGRDEQYF
>NA|TRBV27|14|NA|TRBJ1-6
TGTGCCAGCAGTTTATCGGGGCCATCACCACCCCTCCACTTT
CASSLSGPSPPLHF
>NA|TRBV18|13|NA|TRBJ1-3
TGTGCCAGCTCGCCGACGGCGACGGACACCATATATTTT
CASSPTATDTIYF
>NA|TRBV5-1|13|NA|TRBJ2-5
TGCGCCAGCAGCCCGGACAGCAGAGAGACCCAGTACTTC
CASSPDSRETQYF
>NA|TRBV5-6|15|NA|TRBJ2-5
TGTGCCAGCACCCCCACGGGAGCGGTGTTGGAGACCCAGTACTTC
CASTPTGAVLETQYF
>once|TRBV3-1/TRBV3-2|16|TRBD1|TRBJ1-6
TGTGCCAGCAGACACTCGACAGGGAAGGTCGGTTCACCCCTCCACTTT
CASRHSTGKVGSPLHF
>NA|TRBV5-1|13|NA|TRBJ2-7
TGCGCCAGCGGCCAGGGGGACTTCTACGAGCAGTACTTC
CASGQGDFYEQYF
>NA|TRBV14|13|NA|TRBJ1-1
TGTGCCAGCAGCCAAGATCGGCGACCCGAAGCTTTCTTT
CASSQDRRPEAFF
>NA|TRBV12-3/TRBV12-4|13|NA|TRBJ2-3
TGTGCCAGCACCAGGGACGGCGAAGATACGCAGTATTTT
CASTRDGEDTQYF
>NA|TRBV14|17|NA|TRBJ2-2
TGTGCCAGCAGCCCACCTGGTCGGGCCCCGAACACCGGGGAGCTGTTTTTT
CASSPPGRAPNTGELFF
>once|TRBV7-3|15|TRBD1|TRBJ2-3
TGTGCCAGCAGCTCGGACAGGGGTTTCACAGATACGCAGTATTTT
CASSSDRGFTDTQYF
>NA|TRBV3-1/TRBV3-2|15|NA|TRBJ1-1
TGTGCCAGCAGCCAAGATAGCCAGGTGAACACTGAAGCTTTCTTT
CASSQDSQVNTEAFF
>NA|TRBV6-4|16|NA|TRBJ1-1
TGTGCCAGCTGGGCGGGAGGGGGAGAAGAGAACACTGAAGCTTTCTTT
CASWAGGGEENTEAFF
>NA|TRBV6-2/TRBV6-3|13|NA|TRBJ1-2
TGTGCCAGCAGTTACAGGGTATCGGGAGGCTACACCTTC
CASSYRVSGGYTF
>NA|TRBV6-5|14|TRBD1|TRBJ2-1
TGTGCCAGCAGTCGACAGGGGAGTGGAAATGAGCAGTTCTTC
CASSRQGSGNEQFF
>NA|TRBV29-1|13|NA|TRBJ2-6
TGCAGCGTCACAGGTGCCGGGGCCAACGTCCTGACTTTC
CSVTGAGANVLTF
>once|TRBV27|14|NA|TRBJ1-1
TGTGCCAGCAGTTCGATCAGGGAGGGGCTGGGAGCTTTCTTT
CASSSIREGLGAFF
>NA|TRBV7-9|13|TRBD1|TRBJ2-7
TGTGCCACCCGACAGGGGGACTCCTACGAGCAGTACTTC
CATRQGDSYEQYF
>NA|TRBV9|16|NA|TRBJ1-1
TGTGCCAGCAGCCTTACACTCTCACAGTGGTTGACTGAAGCTTTCTTT
CASSLTLSQWLTEAFF
>NA|TRBV6-5|12|NA|TRBJ1-5
TGTGCCAGCGCGGCTCCCAATCAGCCCCAGCATTTT
CASAAPNQPQHF
>NA|TRBV27|15|TRBD2|TRBJ2-7
TGTGCCAGCAGTGGTTTGACTAGCGGGGACGTGGAGCAGTACTTC
CASSGLTSGDVEQYF
>NA|TRBV4-1|15|NA|TRBJ1-5
TGCGCCAGCAGCCAAGATCGGGACCCGATCCAGCCCCAGCATTTT
CASSQDRDPIQPQHF
>NA|TRBV11-2|13|NA|TRBJ1-1
TGTGCCAGCAGCTACCAACGGAACACTGAAGCTTTCTTT
CASSYQRNTEAFF
>NA|TRBV13|19|TRBD1|TRBJ1-1
TGTGCCAGCAGCCTACGCCTCTCCGGGACAGGGCCAATGAACACTGAAGCTTTCTTT
CASSLRLSGTGPMNTEAFF
>medium-sized|TRBV6-5|13|NA|TRBJ1-1
TGTGCCAGCACCTGGGGGGTGGACACTGAAGCTTTCTTT
CASTWGVDTEAFF
>NA|TRBV10-1|11|NA|TRBJ2-1
TGCGCCAGCTCCAGCGGGCCCGAGCAGTTCTTC
CASSSGPEQFF
>NA|TRBV7-2|19|TRBD2|TRBJ2-1
TGTGCCAGCAGCCTGGGACTAGCGGGAGGAGCTGGTGCTTTCAATGAGCAGTTCTTC
CASSLGLAGGAGAFNEQFF
>NA|TRBV24-1|14|NA|TRBJ2-3
TGTGCCACCAGAGAGACCCTCAGCACAGATACGCAGTATTTT
CATRETLSTDTQYF
>NA|TRBV7-9|16|TRBD2|TRBJ2-2
TGTGCCAGCAGCCCTACGGTAGCGGGAGGAACCGGGGAGCTGTTTTTT
CASSPTVAGGTGELFF
>NA|TRBV9|16|NA|TRBJ2-1
TGTGCCAGCAGCGTGTTCGACCTCCGGGATTCCAATGAGCAGTTCTTC
CASSVFDLRDSNEQFF
>NA|TRBV18|14|TRBD1|TRBJ2-5
TGTGCCAGCTCTCGGAACAGGGGGGAAGAGACCCAGTACTTC
CASSRNRGEETQYF
>NA|TRBV9|16|TRBD1|TRBJ2-7
TGTGCCAGCAGCGTAGGCGGGACAGGGACCCCCTACGAGCAGTACTTC
CASSVGGTGTPYEQYF
>NA|TRBV9|15|TRBD2|TRBJ2-7
TGTGCCAGCAGCCCGACCGGGACTAACTATTACGAGCAGTACTTC
CASSPTGTNYYEQYF
>NA|TRBV6-5|14|TRBD2|TRBJ2-1
TGTGCCAGCAAGGCGGGAGGGCTCTACAATGAGCAGTTCTTC
CASKAGGLYNEQFF
>few|TRBV7-9|19|NA|TRBJ2-1
TGTGCCAGCGCCCCATCTCCTTCGGGAGCGGAGGGCTCCTACAATGAGCAGTTCTTC
CASAPSPSGAEGSYNEQFF
>NA|TRBV10-2|18|TRBD2|TRBJ2-3
TGCGCCAGCAGTGAGCCCATTGGAGCGGGAGGTTACACAGATACGCAGTATTTT
CASSEPIGAGGYTDTQYF